A single sample gave rise to the 5 T cell receptor beta chains below, sequenced in a study of shared clonotypes between healthy human individuals. The method was immunoSEQ multiplex PCR; TCRdb's version includes in-frame clones alone and lacks a portion of them. The table shows 100,000 to 130,000 clones, with 55% to 70% occurring only once. Input material: memory CD8+ T cells sorted from blood. Sample subset: CD45RO+ cells pooled with CCR7-negative TemRA cells. These receptors were taken from a woman in her thirties in good health.

The rearrangement uses TRBV2 and TRBJ2-7; 9 bases match TRBD2. The V gene end was trimmed by 2 bases and the J gene end by 0 bases; junction bases not matched to a gene: 26. CDR1 is SNHLY and CDR2 is FYNNEI in the germline V gene. The length of the CDR3 is 23 residues. CDR3 in amino acids: CASSELVFGAGGRASGNSYEQYF. The DNA of the CDR3 is TGTGCCAGCAGTGAACTTGTTTTCGGGGCTGGGGGCCGGGCTAGCGGGAACTCCTACGAGCAGTACTTC.

The chain combines TRBV5-6 with TRBJ1-2; D unclear. Trimming took off 5 bases at V and 4 bases at J, with 15 bases between the two ends. There are 14 residues in the CDR3. Germline lookup yields CDR1 SGHDT and CDR2 YYEEEE. The CDR3 coding sequence is TGTGCCAGCAGTCTGGCAGATTTCGGCTATGGCTACACCTTC. It yields the protein CASSLADFGYGYTF.

The CDR3: CASSPRQQETQYF. For the CDR3, the DNA is TGTGCCAGCTCACCACGACAGCAAGAGACCCAGTACTTC. This sequence joins TRBV18 and TRBJ2-5, with a tentative D call TRBD1 (5 bases). CDR3 length: 13 amino acids. Per the germline V gene, CDR1 is KGHSH and CDR2 is LQKENI. V gave up 1 base and J gave up 2 bases, with 5 bases separating them.

The chain has TRBV5-4 and TRBJ1-3; 7 positions match TRBD1. CDR1 and CDR2 from the germline V gene are SGHNT and YYREEE (reference sequence). The CDR3 contains 15 residues. V lost 4 bases, J lost 0 bases, and 4 bases stayed unmatched. CDR3 bases: TGTGCCAGCAGCCAGGGACAGCACTCTGGAAACACCATATATTTT. Translated, it gives CASSQGQHSGNTIYF. Full variable domain (outside the CDR3, taken from reference TRBV5-4 and TRBJ1-3): ETGVTQSPTHLIKTRGQQVTLRCSSQSGHNTVSWYQQALGQGPQFIFQYYREEENGRGNFPPRFSGLQFPNYSSELNVNALELDDSALYLCASSQGQHSGNTIYFGEGSWLTVV.

Notes on this clone: Other DNA variants within this sample encode the same CDR3. V is TRBV5-6 and J is TRBJ2-7; 8 bases line up with TRBD1. Germline-derived CDR1 and CDR2 are SGHDT and YYEEEE. V shed 4 bases and J 1 base; nucleotides not matched to a gene: 4. CDR3 length: 14 amino acids. CDR3 DNA sequence: TGTGCCAGCAGCCCCGGACAGGGATCCTACGAGCAGTACTTC. Residues: CASSPGQGSYEQYF.